This entry describes one T cell receptor beta chain. Germline-derived CDR1 and CDR2 are SGHVS and FNYEAQ. V was pared by 1 base and J by 3 bases, with 25 bases between. The CDR3 is made up of 20 amino acids. The source of the sample is a study of blood T cell repertoires in COVID-19. Across the whole study: Samples of COVID-19 (acute and convalescent) were obtained from the United States, Italy and Spain. Sample material is recorded as cDNA or gDNA derived from T cells, B-cell-depleted T cells, or PBMCs.

Original data processing: Reference gene primer amplification in the assay estimated nucleated cell counts. The assay was immunoSEQ multiplex PCR, and TCRdb's table has in-frame clones only and misses some. V and J calls and clone size are given by that table; D and trimming were obtained from the DNA. Of around 250,000 clones listed, more than 75% were seen once; the top ten hold approximately 9.7%. The sequence was collected from a middle-aged man with active or convalescent COVID-19. The chain recombines TRBV7-6 with TRBJ1-3; D is perhaps TRBD1 (5 bases). What was sequenced was peripheral blood. For the CDR3, the DNA is TGTGCCAGCAGCTTAGATATAACCGGGGGTAAGACGGAAAGTGGAAACACCATATATTTT. Translated, it gives CASSLDITGGKTESGNTIYF. The full variable domain, with the rest looked up from reference TRBV7-6 and TRBJ1-3, is GAGVSQSPRYKVTKRGQDVALRCDPISGHVSLYWYRQALGQGPEFLTYFNYEAQQDKSGLPNDRFSAERPEGSISTLTIQRTEQRDSAMYRCASSLDITGGKTESGNTIYFGEGSWLTVV.